This T cell receptor beta chain originates from a study of shared clonotypes between healthy human individuals. CD45RO negativity and positive selection for CCR7 defined naive CD8 cells, a population that excluded terminally differentiated effector memory CD45RA+ cells. The CDR3 consists of 22 residues. The V gene end was trimmed by 3 bases and the J gene end by 3 bases; junction bases not matched to a gene: 16. CDR1 and CDR2 (germline): SGHVS, FQNEAQ. Generated by immunoSEQ multiplex PCR, the TCRdb table keeps only in-frame clones and is missing some. The sample has about 2,200,000 clones; about 92% are singletons.

Sequences were obtained from naive CD8+ T cells from PBMCs. The gene calls are TRBV7-8 and TRBJ2-6, with 14 bases identical to TRBD2. The receptor was isolated from a man aged 18 to 35 in good health. Some clones in this sample may be carry-over from other donors' samples. The CDR3 protein is CASSFYVIRLTSGRDGANVLTF. Written as DNA, the CDR3 is TGTGCCAGCAGCTTCTATGTCATCAGGCTGACTAGCGGGAGGGATGGGGCCAACGTCCTGACTTTC. Full variable domain (rest looked up from reference TRBV7-8 and TRBJ2-6): GAGVSQSPRYKVAKRGQDVALRCDPISGHVSLFWYQQALGQGPEFLTYFQNEAQLDKSGLPSDRFFAERPEGSVSTLKIQRTQQEDSAVYLCASSFYVIRLTSGRDGANVLTFGAGSRLTVL.